This T cell receptor beta chain was observed in a study of spatial heterogeneity in lung cancer. This clonotype was seen at least ten times. Every cDNA TCR molecule received its own unique molecular identifier. TCRdb redid the calling of the 5' RACE reads with MiXCR, one entry per CDR3 protein. The repertoire consists of about 44,000 distinct CDR3 sequences, with approximately 15% occurring once and the leading ten covering around three fifths. Time point meaning: sample taken at primary tumor resection. Samples were donated by 72 untreated early-stage non-small cell lung cancer patients. The CDR3 consists of 12 residues. V lost 0 bases and J 3 bases, leaving 4 bases between the germline ends. Germline V gives CDR1 SGHDT, CDR2 YYEEEE.

The receptor was derived from a male donor with early-stage non-small cell lung cancer. V gene TRBV5-6 combines with J gene TRBJ2-7; D is unclear. The sample here was PBMCs, taken at surgery. This CDR3 reads CASSLAYYEQYF. The CDR3 nucleotides read TGTGCCAGCAGCTTGGCCTACTACGAGCAGTACTTC. The complete variable domain, with remaining parts taken from reference TRBV5-6 and TRBJ2-7, reads DAGVTQSPTHLIKTRGQQVTLRCSPKSGHDTVSWYQQALGQGPQFIFQYYEEEERQRGNFPDRFSGHQFPNYSSELNVNALLLGDSALYLCASSLAYYEQYFGPGTRLTVT.